The 9 T cell receptor beta chains in this list originate from one sample, sequenced in a study of CD8+ T cells in alopecia areata. Indicated treatment: oral pan-JAK inhibitor, 5-10 mg twice daily. RNA extraction and reverse transcription yielded cDNA as sequencing template. Here immunoSEQ multiplex PCR was the method, and the copy in TCRdb shows in-frame clones only, minus some. Here the sample spans approximately 280,000 clones, about three fifths being singletons. The sample was CD4+ T cells sorted from blood, taken at week 24, from a patient treated with tofacitinib. These receptors came from a human donor with alopecia areata.

The chain carries TRBV7-9 and TRBJ2-3, with 7 nucleotides matching TRBD1. Trimming at V came to 3 bases and at J to 1 base, leaving 7 bases not matched to a gene. The CDR3 has 16 amino acids. Germline-derived CDR1 and CDR2 are SEHNR and FQNEAQ (reference sequence). Here the CDR3 reads CASSFTGARGTDTQYF. The DNA for the CDR3 is TGTGCCAGCAGCTTTACAGGGGCGCGGGGCACAGATACGCAGTATTTT. Full variable domain (outside the CDR3, taken from reference TRBV7-9 and TRBJ2-3): DTGVSQNPRHKITKRGQNVTFRCDPISEHNRLYWYRQTLGQGPEFLTYFQNEAQLEKSRLLSDRFSAERPKGSFSTLEIQRTEQGDSAMYLCASSFTGARGTDTQYFGPGTRLTVL.

The gene calls are TRBV14 and TRBJ1-4; D call uncertain. CDR1 SGHDN and CDR2 FVKESK come from the germline V gene. The V and J ends lost 3 bases and 4 bases respectively, with 6 bases between them. CDR3 length equals 13 residues. Written as DNA, the CDR3 is TGTGCCAGCAGCCAGCAGCTTAATGAAAAACTGTTTTTT. It yields the protein CASSQQLNEKLFF.

The V gene is TRBV6-6, the J gene TRBJ2-2; TRBD1 matches 8 bases. CDR1 is MNHNY, CDR2 SVGAGI, per germline (reference sequence). The CDR3 is 15 amino acids. The V gene end was trimmed by 5 bases and the J gene end by 4 bases; junction bases not matched to a gene: 6. In DNA form, the CDR3 reads TGTGCCAGCAGTCGTAGGGACAGGCGCACCGGGGAGCTGTTTTTT. Protein: CASSRRDRRTGELFF.

The rearrangement joins TRBV28 to TRBJ1-2; tentative D call: TRBD1 (6 bases). The germline V gene has CDR1 MDHEN and CDR2 SYDVKM. The CDR3 runs 15 residues. Trimming left V 1 base short and J 4 bases short, with 13 bases between. CDR3 DNA: TGTGCCAGCAGTTTATCATCGACAGGCGCCTATGGCTACACCTTC. Translation gives CASSLSSTGAYGYTF.

This sequence joins TRBV5-6 and TRBJ2-1; tentatively, D is TRBD1 (5 bases). Germline V gives CDR1 SGHDT, CDR2 YYEEEE. This CDR3 has 14 amino acids. The V end was cut by 0 bases, the J end by 5 bases, with 9 bases between. CDR3 DNA sequence: TGTGCCAGCAGCTTGGTAGGGGTTGACAATGAGCAGTTCTTC. Amino acid sequence: CASSLVGVDNEQFF.

The V and J genes are TRBV27 and TRBJ1-6, with D possibly TRBD1 on 5 matching bases. There are 12 residues in the CDR3. The V end was cut by 7 bases, the J end by 9 bases, with 10 bases between. Germline assignment: CDR1 MNHEY and CDR2 SMNVEV (reference sequence). For the CDR3, the DNA is TGTGCCAGCACGGGGACGGCTTCACCCCTCCACTTT. It is translated as CASTGTASPLHF.

The J gene is TRBJ2-2, the V gene TRBV29-1; D uncertain. The CDR3 is made up of 10 amino acids. The germline V and J ends were trimmed by 4 bases and 7 bases, with 4 bases remaining between them. Germline CDR1 is SQVTM and CDR2 is ANQGSEA. The CDR3 sequence: CSVVIGELFF. CDR3 coding DNA: TGCAGCGTTGTCATCGGGGAGCTGTTTTTT.

The chain combines TRBV30 with TRBJ2-3; 10 nucleotides agree with TRBD2. Germline V gene sequence: CDR1 GTSNPN, CDR2 SVGIG (reference sequence). Trimming removed 0 bases from V and 3 bases from J; junction bases left unmatched: 3. The CDR3 sequence is 15 residues long. CDR3 amino acids: CAWSVKAGGTDTQYF. As DNA, the CDR3 is TGTGCCTGGAGTGTGAAAGCGGGGGGGACAGATACGCAGTATTTT.

There are a few counts of this clone. V usage is TRBV5-5 and J usage is TRBJ2-3, with 8 bases fitting TRBD2. CDR3 size: 16 residues. The germline V gene encodes CDR1 SGHKS and CDR2 YYEKEE (reference sequence). Losses at the gene ends were 3 bases for V and 2 bases for J; bases not matched to a gene: 8. CDR3 bases: TGTGCCAGCAGCTGGGGAGCGGGGGAGATCACAGATACGCAGTATTTT. It yields the protein CASSWGAGEITDTQYF.